These 5 T cell receptor beta chains originate from one sample sequenced in a study of control samples from healthy donors and cancer patients. Profiled with immunoSEQ multiplex PCR; TCRdb holds only in-frame clones, not every one. The data show about 160,000 clones, 96% seen once. The sample was blood. The receptors derive from a woman in her thirties in good health.

The chain links TRBV12-3 or TRBV12-4 to TRBJ1-6; D is unclear. The V end was cut by 2 bases, the J end by 11 bases, with 7 bases between. This CDR3 spans 12 amino acids. The CDR3 nucleotides read TGTGCCAGCAGTTTATTCCGCCCACCCCTCCACTTT. It specifies CASSLFRPPLHF.

This chain connects TRBV10-1 to TRBJ2-7; 8 bases map to TRBD2. The V and J ends lost 2 bases and 6 bases, in that order; junction bases with no gene match: 3. The V gene's germline CDR1 is WNHNN and CDR2 SYGVQD (reference sequence). The CDR3 is 13 residues long. The CDR3 loop is CASSEPGGSEQYF. Here the CDR3 DNA reads TGCGCCAGCAGTGAGCCGGGAGGGTCCGAGCAGTACTTC.

The chain is built from TRBV10-3 and TRBJ1-1; a possible D gene is TRBD1 (6 bases). Germline lookup yields CDR1 ENHRY and CDR2 SYGVKD. Trimming removed 5 bases at V and 3 bases at J, with 13 bases between. The CDR3 spans 14 residues. The CDR3 reads CAISKTGLDTEAFF. CDR3 in DNA: TGTGCCATCAGTAAGACAGGCCTGGACACTGAAGCTTTCTTT.

This clone came up once. The genes are TRBV2 and TRBJ1-3; 7 bases align to TRBD1. The ends lost 4 bases at V and 7 bases at J; junction bases unmatched: 7. This CDR3 is 14 amino acids long. The germline gives CDR1 SNHLY, CDR2 FYNNEI. CDR3: CASSGWGTDNTIYF. The DNA of the CDR3 is TGTGCCAGCAGTGGATGGGGGACAGACAACACCATATATTTT.

The V gene is TRBV6-5, the J gene TRBJ1-4; TRBD1 aligns across 8 bases. This CDR3 is 14 amino acids long. The junction had 5 bases not matched to a gene; V was cut back by 6 bases and J by 5 bases. Germline V CDR1 and CDR2: MNHEY, SVGAGI. The CDR3 reads CASRGQALNEKLFF. The DNA of the CDR3 is TGTGCCAGCAGGGGACAGGCGCTGAATGAAAAACTGTTTTTT.